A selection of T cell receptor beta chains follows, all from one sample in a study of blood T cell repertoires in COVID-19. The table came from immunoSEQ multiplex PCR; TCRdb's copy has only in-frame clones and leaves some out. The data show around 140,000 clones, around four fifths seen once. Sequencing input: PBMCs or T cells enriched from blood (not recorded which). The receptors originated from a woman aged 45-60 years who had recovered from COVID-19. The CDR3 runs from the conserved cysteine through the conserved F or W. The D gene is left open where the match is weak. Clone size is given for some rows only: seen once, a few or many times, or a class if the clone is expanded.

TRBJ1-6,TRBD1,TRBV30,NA,CAWSTLDRGNSPLHF,TGTGCCTGGAGTACTCTCGACAGGGGTAATTCACCCCTCCACTTT
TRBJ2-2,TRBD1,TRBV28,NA,CAARDSYTGELFF,TGTGCCGCCCGGGACAGTTACACCGGGGAGCTGTTTTTT
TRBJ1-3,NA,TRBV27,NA,CASSVSSGNTIYF,TGTGCCAGCAGTGTCAGTTCTGGAAACACCATATATTTT
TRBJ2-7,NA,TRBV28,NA,CASSFAAGRSYEQYF,TGTGCCAGCAGTTTTGCCGCGGGGAGGTCCTACGAGCAGTACTTC
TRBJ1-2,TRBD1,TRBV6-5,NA,CASSYSGGGPYGYTF,TGTGCCAGCAGTTACTCAGGAGGGGGCCCCTATGGCTACACCTTC
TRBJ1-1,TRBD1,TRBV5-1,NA,CASSDQGARDTEAFF,TGCGCCAGCAGCGATCAGGGGGCGCGGGACACTGAAGCTTTCTTT
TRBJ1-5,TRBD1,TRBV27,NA,CASSHGQGRIGNQPQHF,TGTGCCAGCAGTCACGGACAGGGAAGGATCGGCAATCAGCCCCAGCATTTT
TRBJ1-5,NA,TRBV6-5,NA,CASSYSSQDLNQPQHF,TGTGCCAGCAGTTACTCGAGCCAGGATTTGAATCAGCCCCAGCATTTT
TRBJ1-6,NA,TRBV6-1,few,CASSEASEVRSPLHF,TGTGCCAGCAGTGAAGCGTCGGAGGTACGGTCACCCCTCCACTTT
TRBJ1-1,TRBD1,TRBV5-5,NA,CASSQTGTGVGYTEAFF,TGTGCCAGCAGCCAGACCGGGACAGGGGTCGGATACACTGAAGCTTTCTTT